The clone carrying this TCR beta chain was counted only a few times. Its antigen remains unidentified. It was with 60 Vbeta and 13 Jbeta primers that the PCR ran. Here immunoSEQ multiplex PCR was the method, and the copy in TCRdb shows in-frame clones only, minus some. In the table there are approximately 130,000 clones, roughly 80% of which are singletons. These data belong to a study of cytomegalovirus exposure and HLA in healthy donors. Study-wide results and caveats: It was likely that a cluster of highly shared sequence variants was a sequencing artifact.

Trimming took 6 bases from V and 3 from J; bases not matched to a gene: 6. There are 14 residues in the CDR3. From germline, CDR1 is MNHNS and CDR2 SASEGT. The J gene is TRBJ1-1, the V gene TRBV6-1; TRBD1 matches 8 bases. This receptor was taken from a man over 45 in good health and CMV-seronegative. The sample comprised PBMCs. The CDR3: CASRLRGRDTEAFF. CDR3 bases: TGTGCCAGCAGACTCAGGGGGCGCGACACTGAAGCTTTCTTT.